This record looks at one TCR beta chain sequence and its context. CDR1 and CDR2 (germline): KGHSY, FQNENV. With 5 bases removed from V and 7 bases from J, the gap between germline ends came to 15 bases. The CDR3 sequence is 15 residues long. The data were produced by immunoSEQ multiplex PCR, yet TCRdb's version contains in-frame clones alone and is incomplete. The table lists more than 250,000 clones, nearly 90% of them singletons. This entry comes from a study of blood T cell repertoires in COVID-19. The source is a woman aged 25-40 years who had recovered from COVID-19. The chain is built from TRBV16 and TRBJ1-6; D might be TRBD1 (5 bases). What was sequenced was PBMCs or T cells enriched from blood (not recorded which). The CDR3 DNA is TGTGCCAGCAGCAACGGACAAACGGTGAATTCACCCCTCCACTTT. Amino acids: CASSNGQTVNSPLHF.